Listed here are 13 T cell receptor beta chains from one sample, sequenced in a study of early T cells in non-severe SARS-CoV-2 infection. TCRdb analysed the 5' RACE reads with MiXCR anew, one entry per CDR3 protein. The sample has 75,000 or so distinct CDR3 sequences; more than 13% are singletons. Source material: whole blood. The origin of the receptors is an adult who was a healthcare worker with PCR-confirmed SARS-CoV-2 infection or an uninfected control (not recorded which).

This chain connects TRBV6-2 or TRBV6-3 to TRBJ2-7, with TRBD1 identical over 7 bases. Germline V lookup: CDR1 MNHEY, CDR2 SVGEGT. V shed 5 bases and J 3 bases; nucleotides not matched to a gene: 13. CDR3 length: 16 amino acids. Here the CDR3 reads CASSKSGTARRYEQYF. As DNA, the CDR3 is TGTGCCAGCAGTAAATCCGGGACAGCCAGGCGCTACGAGCAGTACTTC.

This clonotype was seen more than once but under ten times. The chain employs TRBV18 and TRBJ2-7; the D is unclear. Germline-derived CDR1 and CDR2 are KGHSH and LQKENI. The germline V and J ends were trimmed by 6 bases and 0 bases, with 9 bases remaining between them. This CDR3 contains 13 residues. The CDR3 is CASSQPTSYEQYF. CDR3 sequence (DNA): TGTGCCAGCTCCCAACCGACCTCCTACGAGCAGTACTTC.

V gene TRBV5-4 combines with J gene TRBJ2-3; a possible D gene is TRBD2 (7 bases). Deletions cut 10 bases from V and 3 bases from J, with 21 bases between. Per the germline V gene, CDR1 is SGHNT and CDR2 is YYREEE (reference sequence). This CDR3 has 15 residues. CDR3 protein: CAHAKGGAQTDTQYF. The CDR3 coding sequence is TGTGCCCATGCGAAGGGGGGGGCGCAGACAGATACGCAGTATTTT.

This clonotype was recorded a few times. The chain combines TRBV18 with TRBJ2-3; 7 bases map to TRBD1. Germline V gene lookup returns CDR1 KGHSH and CDR2 LQKENI. CDR3 size: 17 residues. V lost 1 base and J lost 2; bases outside the gene matches: 9. CDR3 region: CASSPRDRATITDTQYF. As DNA, the CDR3 is TGTGCCAGCTCACCACGTGACAGGGCGACGATCACAGATACGCAGTATTTT.

The V call is TRBV5-1, the J call TRBJ1-1; D is unresolved. V was trimmed by 5 bases and J by 4 bases, leaving 15 bases between them. The CDR3 has 14 residues. Germline V gene data show CDR1 as SGHRS and CDR2 as YFSETQ. CDR3 protein: CASRPGAASTEAFF. The CDR3, as DNA: TGCGCCAGCAGACCGGGAGCGGCGAGCACTGAAGCTTTCTTT. Looking up the rest from reference TRBV5-1 and TRBJ1-1 gives the full variable domain: KAGVTQTPRYLIKTRGQQVTLSCSPISGHRSVSWYQQTPGQGLQFLFEYFSETQRNKGNFPGRFSGRQFSNSRSEMNVSTLELGDSALYLCASRPGAASTEAFFGQGTRLTVV.

This clonotype was counted a few times. The V gene is TRBV7-8, the J gene TRBJ2-1; 7 bases are shared with TRBD1. J was trimmed by 8 bases and V by 5 bases; bases with no gene match: 3. The CDR3 is 12 amino acids. Germline V lookup: CDR1 SGHVS, CDR2 FQNEAQ. The CDR3 DNA sequence: TGTGCCAGCAGCCCACAGGGGTATGAGCAGTTCTTC. Amino acid sequence: CASSPQGYEQFF.

The table lists this clonotype with a few counts. The chain uses TRBV29-1 and TRBJ1-3, with D unclear. The CDR3 length is 13 residues. Trimming cost V 5 bases and J 4 bases, with 12 bases left between them. CDR1 and CDR2 (germline): SQVTM, ANQGSEA. In DNA, the CDR3 is TGCAGCGTTTCCCCCTTGGTCGGAAACACCATATATTTT. Its protein is CSVSPLVGNTIYF. The whole variable domain, remainder taken from reference TRBV29-1 and TRBJ1-3, is SAVISQKPSRDICQRGTSLTIQCQVDSQVTMMFWYRQQPGQSLTLIATANQGSEATYESGFVIDKFPISRPNLTFSTLTVSNMSPEDSSIYLCSVSPLVGNTIYFGEGSWLTVV.

This clonotype was counted ten times or more. The V gene is TRBV29-1, the J gene TRBJ2-5; 8 bases align to TRBD1. CDR1 is SQVTM, CDR2 ANQGSEA, per germline. CDR3 length: 13 residues. V trimming: 5 bases; J trimming: 2 bases; junction bases outside the gene matches: 4. For the CDR3, the DNA is TGCAGCGTTCCCACAGGGGGACAAGAGACCCAGTACTTC. Translation: CSVPTGGQETQYF.

This clonotype was seen a handful of times. The rearrangement uses TRBV7-8 and TRBJ1-3, with no clear D. The CDR3 is 16 residues long. Trimming removed 4 bases from V and 0 bases from J, with 13 bases in between. Germline CDR1 reads SGHVS; CDR2 reads FQNEAQ. The CDR3, as DNA: TGTGCCAGCAGCTATGGTAACAGACCCTCTGGAAACACCATATATTTT. Protein: CASSYGNRPSGNTIYF.

This clonotype was detected only a few times. The chain combines TRBV6-5 with TRBJ1-4; 11 bases match TRBD1. Germline CDR1 reads MNHEY; CDR2 reads SVGAGI. Unmatched junction bases numbered 8, after V lost 7 bases and J lost 1 base. The CDR3 is 17 residues long. CDR3 in amino acids: CASTRTGGVLTNEKLFF. CDR3 coding DNA: TGTGCCAGCACCCGGACAGGGGGCGTTTTAACTAATGAAAAACTGTTTTTT.

This clonotype was counted only a few times. V gene TRBV9 combines with J gene TRBJ2-3; TRBD1 agrees at 8 bases. V shed 4 bases, J shed 4 bases, and the junction held 5 bases outside the gene matches. Germline V lookup: CDR1 SGDLS, CDR2 YYNGEE. The CDR3 is made up of 14 amino acids. This chain's CDR3 is CASSIQGVADTQYF. CDR3 nucleotide sequence: TGTGCCAGCAGCATACAGGGGGTCGCAGATACGCAGTATTTT.

The genes are TRBV20-1 and TRBJ2-3; maybe TRBD2 (5 bases). V lost 4 bases and J lost 3, with 14 bases in between. The CDR3 is 14 amino acids. Germline assignment: CDR1 DFQATT and CDR2 SNEGSKA (reference sequence). Here the CDR3 reads CSATRGRRTDTQYF. The CDR3 bases are TGCAGTGCTACTCGCGGGCGGAGGACAGATACGCAGTATTTT.

V and J are TRBV6-5 and TRBJ2-7; D is ambiguous. In germline, CDR1 is MNHEY, CDR2 SVGAGI. The ends were cut back, 2 bases at V and 4 bases at J, with 15 bases in the middle. This CDR3 is 15 amino acids long. In DNA, the CDR3 is TGTGCCAGCAGTTACGCTGGACGTGCCTCATACGAGCAGTACTTC. Encoded protein: CASSYAGRASYEQYF.